These T cell receptor beta chains were read from a single sample in a study of blood T cell repertoires in COVID-19. Libraries were prepared by immunoSEQ multiplex PCR; TCRdb keeps only in-frame clonotypes and omits some of them. The sample carries approximately 180,000 clones, about 77% recorded once. Sample: PBMCs or T cells enriched from blood (not recorded which). Receptors were obtained from a woman aged 50 to 60 with acute COVID-19. Both conserved end residues are part of each CDR3. Fields, in order: V gene, CDR3 length, D gene, clone size, J gene, CDR3 DNA, CDR3 protein. The D gene is left open where the match is weak. The size entry is marked missing in some rows and otherwise reads once, few, many or a size class.

V: TRBV19; length: 15; D: TRBD2; size: NA; J: TRBJ2-1; DNA: TGTGCCAGTAGTATCCCCCGGAGTAGCGGGCGTGAGCAGTTCTTC; CDR3: CASSIPRSSGREQFF
V: TRBV12-3/TRBV12-4; length: 11; D: NA; size: NA; J: TRBJ2-5; DNA: TGTGCCAGCAGCCGTGAAGAGACCCAGTACTTC; CDR3: CASSREETQYF
V: TRBV30; length: 14; D: NA; size: NA; J: TRBJ2-5; DNA: TGTGCCTGGAACCAGCCAGGCTTGCAAGAGACCCAGTACTTC; CDR3: CAWNQPGLQETQYF
V: TRBV6-5; length: 13; D: NA; size: NA; J: TRBJ1-5; DNA: TGTGCCAGCAGTTATCAGGGCAATCAGCCCCAGCATTTT; CDR3: CASSYQGNQPQHF
V: TRBV27; length: 14; D: TRBD1; size: few; J: TRBJ1-5; DNA: TGTGCCAGCAGTTCCCGACAGGGGACACAGCCCCAGCATTTT; CDR3: CASSSRQGTQPQHF
V: TRBV28; length: 16; D: TRBD1; size: NA; J: TRBJ2-3; DNA: TGTGCCAGCAGCCGGGCGGGCAGGGGGTCCACAGATACGCAGTATTTT; CDR3: CASSRAGRGSTDTQYF
V: TRBV7-8; length: 15; D: NA; size: NA; J: TRBJ1-2; DNA: TGTGCCAGCAGCTTAGGGGAACAGGGAAACTATGGCTACACCTTC; CDR3: CASSLGEQGNYGYTF
V: TRBV30; length: 15; D: NA; size: NA; J: TRBJ1-1; DNA: TGTGCCTGGATTGGCAGGGATTTCGGGCCCAGGACAGCTTTCTTT; CDR3: CAWIGRDFGPRTAFF
V: TRBV28; length: 15; D: TRBD1; size: NA; J: TRBJ1-4; DNA: TGTGCCAGCAGTTCGGACAGGGATTCAAGTGAAAAACTGTTTTTT; CDR3: CASSSDRDSSEKLFF
V: TRBV21-1; length: 17; D: NA; size: NA; J: TRBJ2-5; DNA: TGTGCCAGCAGCAGAACACAGGGGCGCAACGAAGGGGAGACCCAGTACTTC; CDR3: CASSRTQGRNEGETQYF
V: TRBV28; length: 14; D: NA; size: NA; J: TRBJ1-3; DNA: TGTGCCAGCAGTTTTGGGCAGCCCGGAAACACCATATATTTT; CDR3: CASSFGQPGNTIYF
V: TRBV4-3; length: 20; D: TRBD2; size: NA; J: TRBJ2-5; DNA: TGCGCCAGCAGCCAAGCATGGACTAGCGGGGGGGCCGGGTACCAAGAGACCCAGTACTTC; CDR3: CASSQAWTSGGAGYQETQYF
V: TRBV7-8; length: 15; D: NA; size: NA; J: TRBJ1-1; DNA: TGTGCCAGCAGCAACCTAGGGGGAGGGGGCACTGAAGCTTTCTTT; CDR3: CASSNLGGGGTEAFF
V: TRBV2; length: 13; D: NA; size: NA; J: TRBJ1-4; DNA: TGTGCCAGCAGGACGGGAGTTAATGAAAAACTGTTTTTT; CDR3: CASRTGVNEKLFF
V: TRBV5-1; length: 15; D: TRBD2; size: NA; J: TRBJ2-1; DNA: TGCGCCAGCAGCTTGGTGCGGGGGGACTACAATGAGCAGTTCTTC; CDR3: CASSLVRGDYNEQFF
V: TRBV15; length: 15; D: TRBD1; size: few; J: TRBJ1-2; DNA: TGTGCCACCAGCAGAGTTAGACAGGGGGCGGATGGCTACACCTTC; CDR3: CATSRVRQGADGYTF
V: TRBV7-2; length: 16; D: TRBD1; size: NA; J: TRBJ1-5; DNA: TGTGCCAGCAGCTTACGGGCAGGGGGAAGCAATCAGCCCCAGCATTTT; CDR3: CASSLRAGGSNQPQHF
V: TRBV13; length: 17; D: TRBD2; size: NA; J: TRBJ2-1; DNA: TGTGCCAGCAGCTTTAAACCTGGGACTAGCGGGGGGTATGAGCAGTTCTTC; CDR3: CASSFKPGTSGGYEQFF
V: TRBV4-1; length: 19; D: NA; size: once; J: TRBJ1-4; DNA: TGCGCCAGCAGCCAAGGGCCTCCCGTACAGGGAATCGGAAATGAAAAACTGTTTTTT; CDR3: CASSQGPPVQGIGNEKLFF
V: TRBV24-1; length: 15; D: TRBD2; size: NA; J: TRBJ2-5; DNA: TGTGCCACCAGTGATGCGGGGGGAGGGAGGGAGACCCAGTACTTC; CDR3: CATSDAGGGRETQYF
V: TRBV11-2; length: 17; D: TRBD2; size: NA; J: TRBJ2-3; DNA: TGTGCCAGCAGCTTAGCCCGACTAGCGGGGGTGTTAAATACGCAGTATTTT; CDR3: CASSLARLAGVLNTQYF
V: TRBV19; length: 15; D: NA; size: NA; J: TRBJ2-3; DNA: TGTGCCAGTAGTATTTCGAGAGCTAGCACAGATACGCAGTATTTT; CDR3: CASSISRASTDTQYF
V: TRBV29-1; length: 13; D: NA; size: NA; J: TRBJ1-2; DNA: TGCAGCGTTGAAGACACAGTGACCCATGGCTACACCTTC; CDR3: CSVEDTVTHGYTF
V: TRBV11-2; length: 16; D: NA; size: few; J: TRBJ1-2; DNA: TGTGCCAGCAGCCAGTTAGGGGGACAACATAACTATGGCTACACCTTC; CDR3: CASSQLGGQHNYGYTF
V: TRBV27; length: 15; D: TRBD1; size: once; J: TRBJ2-3; DNA: TGTGCCAGCACCTTGGGACAGGGGGTAACAGATACGCAGTATTTT; CDR3: CASTLGQGVTDTQYF
V: TRBV4-3; length: 17; D: TRBD2; size: NA; J: TRBJ2-1; DNA: TGCGCCAGCAGCCAGGAACTAGCGGGGGGGCCCCACAATGAGCAGTTCTTC; CDR3: CASSQELAGGPHNEQFF
V: TRBV9; length: 16; D: NA; size: NA; J: TRBJ2-2; DNA: TGTGCCAGCAGCGTAGCGGGGGGCGAGAACACCGGGGAGCTGTTTTTT; CDR3: CASSVAGGENTGELFF
V: TRBV10-2; length: 14; D: NA; size: NA; J: TRBJ1-6; DNA: TGCGCCAGCAGTGAGTTGCGAGAAAATTCACCCCTCCACTTT; CDR3: CASSELRENSPLHF
V: TRBV9; length: 18; D: TRBD2; size: few; J: TRBJ2-1; DNA: TGTGCCAGCAGCGTACGTTCGAAGGAGACTAGCGGGGCAAATGAGCAGTTCTTC; CDR3: CASSVRSKETSGANEQFF
V: TRBV14; length: 15; D: NA; size: NA; J: TRBJ1-6; DNA: TGTGCCAGCAGCCCCTTCCAGGGTGAGAATTCACCCCTCCACTTT; CDR3: CASSPFQGENSPLHF
V: TRBV19; length: 14; D: NA; size: NA; J: TRBJ1-1; DNA: TGTGCCAGTATCCCGGGGGAGGGTTGGGGGGAAGCTTTCTTT; CDR3: CASIPGEGWGEAFF
V: TRBV7-9; length: 16; D: TRBD2; size: few; J: TRBJ2-1; DNA: TGTGCCAGCAGCTCTCGGACTAGCGAAGGGTACAATGAGCAGTTCTTC; CDR3: CASSSRTSEGYNEQFF
V: TRBV4-1; length: 16; D: NA; size: many; J: TRBJ2-2; DNA: TGCGCCAGCAGCCAAGGATCAGGGCCGAACACCGGGGAGCTGTTTTTT; CDR3: CASSQGSGPNTGELFF
V: TRBV4-2; length: 18; D: NA; size: NA; J: TRBJ1-5; DNA: TGTGCCAGCAGCCAACAAAGACCACAGGGATTAGGCAATCAGCCCCAGCATTTT; CDR3: CASSQQRPQGLGNQPQHF
V: TRBV6-2/TRBV6-3; length: 15; D: NA; size: NA; J: TRBJ2-1; DNA: TGTGCCAGCAGTTACGAGGGGGGGCCAGGGTATGAGCAGTTCTTC; CDR3: CASSYEGGPGYEQFF
V: TRBV10-3; length: 17; D: TRBD2; size: few; J: TRBJ2-3; DNA: TGTGCCATCAGTGGCGCCAGCGGGGAGGCTCTTTCTGAGACGCAGTATTTT; CDR3: CAISGASGEALSETQYF
V: TRBV5-4; length: 16; D: TRBD2; size: NA; J: TRBJ2-4; DNA: TGTGCCAGCAGCTTCGGGGGGGCGCAAGCCAAAAACATTCAGTACTTC; CDR3: CASSFGGAQAKNIQYF
V: TRBV28; length: 18; D: NA; size: few; J: TRBJ1-1; DNA: TGTGCCAGCAGTTTATTAGAGGAGATCACCGCCGATATCTCTGAAGCTTTCTTT; CDR3: CASSLLEEITADISEAFF
V: TRBV7-9; length: 16; D: TRBD2; size: NA; J: TRBJ2-5; DNA: TGTGCCAGCAGCTTATCTTTAGCGGGGGCGGCAGAGACCCAGTACTTC; CDR3: CASSLSLAGAAETQYF
V: TRBV7-3; length: 14; D: NA; size: NA; J: TRBJ2-3; DNA: TGTGCCAGCAGCTCATCGGGGAGCACAGATACGCAGTATTTT; CDR3: CASSSSGSTDTQYF
V: TRBV3-1/TRBV3-2; length: 20; D: NA; size: NA; J: TRBJ2-4; DNA: TGTGCCAGCAGCCAGGTATCAGGGATACTCTCCGCGGTACAACGAAACATTCAGTACTTC; CDR3: CASSQVSGILSAVQRNIQYF
V: TRBV3-1/TRBV3-2; length: 14; D: TRBD1; size: NA; J: TRBJ1-4; DNA: TGTGCCAGCAGCCGGGGGACAGGGGGCGGAAAACTGTTTTTT; CDR3: CASSRGTGGGKLFF
V: TRBV6-4; length: 14; D: NA; size: NA; J: TRBJ2-2; DNA: TGTGCCAGCAGTGTTCGCCAGGGAACCGGGGAGCTGTTTTTT; CDR3: CASSVRQGTGELFF
V: TRBV3-1/TRBV3-2; length: 17; D: TRBD2; size: NA; J: TRBJ2-1; DNA: TGTGCCAGCAGCCCAAGGGTGTCTCTAGCGGGGCGGAATGAGCAGTTCTTC; CDR3: CASSPRVSLAGRNEQFF
V: TRBV5-1; length: 15; D: NA; size: NA; J: TRBJ2-3; DNA: TGCGCCAGCAGCTCAGGACAGCCTAGCACAGATACGCAGTATTTT; CDR3: CASSSGQPSTDTQYF
V: TRBV19; length: 13; D: NA; size: NA; J: TRBJ1-4; DNA: TGCGTAAAAGGGGGTAGAACTAATGAAAAACTGTTTTTT; CDR3: CVKGGRTNEKLFF
V: TRBV5-1; length: 16; D: TRBD1; size: NA; J: TRBJ1-4; DNA: TGCGCCAGCAGCAGGGGACAGGGTTTAGTAGGAGAAAAACTGTTTTTT; CDR3: CASSRGQGLVGEKLFF
V: TRBV18; length: 13; D: NA; size: NA; J: TRBJ2-1; DNA: TGTGCCAGCTCTCCCGGACAGAACAATGAGCAGTTCTTC; CDR3: CASSPGQNNEQFF
V: TRBV28; length: 13; D: NA; size: few; J: TRBJ2-2; DNA: TGTGCCAGCAGTTCGTCGGGCACCGGGGAGCTGTTTTTT; CDR3: CASSSSGTGELFF
V: TRBV6-2/TRBV6-3; length: 13; D: NA; size: few; J: TRBJ1-4; DNA: TGTGCCAGCAGCCCGGACATGCGGGAAAAACTGTTTTTT; CDR3: CASSPDMREKLFF
V: TRBV4-2; length: 17; D: TRBD1; size: NA; J: TRBJ1-2; DNA: TGTGCCAGCAGCCACAAGACAGGGGGCGTAAGTCATGGCGGCTACACCTTC; CDR3: CASSHKTGGVSHGGYTF
V: TRBV6-4; length: 15; D: TRBD2; size: NA; J: TRBJ2-5; DNA: TGTGCCAGCAGTGACCCTCGGGGGGTCCAAGAGACCCAGTACTTC; CDR3: CASSDPRGVQETQYF
V: TRBV28; length: 14; D: TRBD1; size: NA; J: TRBJ1-1; DNA: TGTGCCAGCAGGGTGGGGACAGGGAGGACTGAAGCTTTCTTT; CDR3: CASRVGTGRTEAFF
V: TRBV6-1; length: 14; D: NA; size: few; J: TRBJ1-5; DNA: TGTGCCAGCAGTGAAGCGGACAACGGGCAGCCCCAGCATTTT; CDR3: CASSEADNGQPQHF
V: TRBV2; length: 15; D: NA; size: NA; J: TRBJ1-2; DNA: TGTGCCAGCAGTCCAGGGGCGCCGGCTAACTATGGCTACACCTTC; CDR3: CASSPGAPANYGYTF
V: TRBV28; length: 13; D: TRBD1; size: NA; J: TRBJ1-1; DNA: TGTGCCAGCAGCAGGGACAGGGTCACTGAAGCTTTCTTT; CDR3: CASSRDRVTEAFF
V: TRBV7-9; length: 14; D: NA; size: many; J: TRBJ1-5; DNA: TGTGCCAGCAGCTTAGCGGCAGGGGATCAGCCCCAGCATTTT; CDR3: CASSLAAGDQPQHF
V: TRBV5-1; length: 14; D: TRBD1; size: NA; J: TRBJ2-1; DNA: TGCGCCAGCAGGAGGCCGGGACAGTCAAATGAGCAGTTCTTC; CDR3: CASRRPGQSNEQFF